This T cell receptor beta chain comes out of a study of T cell repertoires in cytomegalovirus infection. Study-wide context: Public TCR beta signatures provided an indication of both CMV infection and a matching HLA type.

TCRdb re-analysed the reads in MiXCR, keeping a single row per CDR3 protein. The table includes 150,000 to 200,000 distinct CDR3 sequences, nearly 9.5% detected once. This clonotype was detected many times. The antigen remains undetermined. J gave up 0 bases and V 6 bases, and 10 bases lay outside the gene matches. Per germline, CDR1 ENHRY and CDR2 SYGVKD. The CDR3 is 17 amino acids. Whole-study findings and limits: Cumulative public TCR beta family frequency identified carriers of CMV plus the relevant HLA. The study found HLA-C-restricted CMV-specific TCR beta clonotypes dominating the ex vivo response.

The chain couples TRBV10-3 to TRBJ1-3; 8 nucleotides match TRBD1. The sample consisted of PBMCs. The receptor's source is a human donor in good health (CMV status not recorded). Some clones in this sample may be carry-over from other donors' samples. The chain's CDR3 is CAISMTSGGVSGNTIYF. Here the CDR3 DNA reads TGTGCCATCAGCATGACCTCAGGGGGCGTCTCTGGAAACACCATATATTTT.